The 13 T cell receptor beta chains presented below share a single source sample, sequenced in a study of T cells in narcolepsy. TCRdb's table, derived via immunoSEQ multiplex PCR, lists solely in-frame clones and lacks some. The sample has 30,000 to 35,000 clones; about four fifths are singletons. The sequencing input was CD45RA- memory CD4+ T cells from PBMCs. The source of these receptors is a human donor with narcolepsy.

The rearrangement links TRBV30 to TRBJ1-5; D possibly corresponds to TRBD1 (5 bases). The CDR3 runs to 13 residues. V lost 2 bases and J lost 5, with 10 bases in between. The V gene's germline CDR1 is GTSNPN and CDR2 SVGIG (reference sequence). The CDR3 region is CAWSHRSDQPQHF. CDR3 in DNA: TGTGCCTGGAGTCACAGGTCCGATCAGCCCCAGCATTTT.

This chain joins TRBV5-5 and TRBJ1-1, with a possible D match to TRBD1 (5 bases). This CDR3 is built from 13 residues. In germline, CDR1 is SGHKS, CDR2 YYEKEE (reference sequence). Trimming took 4 bases from V and 3 from J, leaving 10 bases between them. The CDR3 DNA reads as TGTGCCAGCAGCCAGGGAGGGGACACTGAAGCTTTCTTT. It translates to CASSQGGDTEAFF. Supplemented by reference TRBV5-5 and TRBJ1-1, the full variable domain reads DAGVTQSPTHLIKTRGQQVTLRCSPISGHKSVSWYQQVLGQGPQFIFQYYEKEERGRGNFPDRFSARQFPNYSSELNVNALLLGDSALYLCASSQGGDTEAFFGQGTRLTVV.

This rearrangement joins TRBV18 to TRBJ1-1; a weak D match, TRBD1 (5 bases). Trimming stripped 4 bases from V and 7 bases from J, with 16 bases between. The CDR3 spans 14 residues. Germline loops: CDR1 KGHSH, CDR2 LQKENI. The CDR3 DNA reads TGTGCCAGCTCACAACAGGCCCTTTACCGTGAAGCTTTCTTT. This translates into CASSQQALYREAFF.

CDR3 bases: TGTGCCAGTAGTTTTCAGGGGGCTTATAGCAATCAGCCCCAGCATTTT. Amino acid sequence: CASSFQGAYSNQPQHF. The gene calls are TRBV19 and TRBJ1-5; the match to TRBD1 covers 8 bases. The germline CDR1 and CDR2 sequences are LNHDA and SQIVND (reference sequence). V shed 5 bases and J 0 bases; nucleotides not matched to a gene: 6. The CDR3 totals 16 residues.

The V and J genes are TRBV7-7 and TRBJ2-2; 12 nucleotides match TRBD1. The CDR3 is 18 residues long. J was trimmed by 3 bases and V by 1 base; bases with no gene match: 6. The germline gives CDR1 SSHAT, CDR2 FNYEAQ (reference sequence). This CDR3 reads CASSLEGTGGVDTGELFF. The CDR3 nucleotides read TGTGCCAGCAGCTTAGAGGGGACAGGGGGCGTCGACACCGGGGAGCTGTTTTTT.

This clone was recorded once. CDR3 coding DNA: TGTGCCAGCAGCTTAGGTCTTGTGGCGTCAGAGCAGTACTTC. Its protein product is CASSLGLVASEQYF. The genes are TRBV11-1 and TRBJ2-7; D is uncertain. CDR1 and CDR2 from the germline V gene are SGHAT and FQDESV (reference sequence). Trimming took off 1 base at V and 7 bases at J, with 14 bases between the two ends. The CDR3 contains 14 residues.

This chain uses TRBV4-2 with TRBJ1-5; 9 nucleotides line up with TRBD1. This CDR3 region has 15 residues. In germline, CDR1 is LGHNA, CDR2 YNFKEQ. V trimming: 1 base; J trimming: 8 bases; junction bases outside the gene matches: 6. CDR3 protein: CASSQGTGALEPQHF. The DNA of the CDR3 is TGTGCCAGCAGCCAAGGGACAGGGGCCCTAGAGCCCCAGCATTTT.

The chain carries TRBV15 and TRBJ2-4; D ambiguous. The V end lost 3 bases, the J end lost 0 bases, and 6 bases lay between the germline ends. Per germline, CDR1 LNHNV and CDR2 YYDKDF (reference sequence). There are 14 residues in the CDR3. This CDR3 reads CATSSQLAKNIQYF. CDR3 nucleotide sequence: TGTGCCACCAGCAGTCAACTAGCCAAAAACATTCAGTACTTC.

The chain employs TRBV6-1 and TRBJ2-2; 7 bases fit TRBD1. The CDR3 spans 15 residues. Trimming cost V 10 bases and J 3 bases; bases outside gene matches: 11. Germline loops: CDR1 MNHNS, CDR2 SASEGT. The DNA of the CDR3 is TGTGCCACCCTGACAGGGAAAGTGGACACCGGGGAGCTGTTTTTT. It codes for CATLTGKVDTGELFF.

The chain uses TRBV5-4 and TRBJ2-5; TRBD2 matches at 7 bases. The CDR3 runs to 15 residues. Germline V gene data show CDR1 as SGHNT and CDR2 as YYREEE (reference sequence). The V and J ends lost 6 bases and 3 bases, in that order; junction bases with no gene match: 11. The CDR3 sequence is CASNFRRGNEETQYF. As DNA, the CDR3 is TGTGCCAGCAACTTTAGGCGGGGGAATGAAGAGACCCAGTACTTC. The full variable domain, its missing parts supplied by reference TRBV5-4 and TRBJ2-5, is ETGVTQSPTHLIKTRGQQVTLRCSSQSGHNTVSWYQQALGQGPQFIFQYYREEENGRGNFPPRFSGLQFPNYSSELNVNALELDDSALYLCASNFRRGNEETQYFGPGTRLLVL.

The V gene is TRBV5-1, the J gene TRBJ2-3; the D is unclear. The V gene's germline CDR1 is SGHRS and CDR2 YFSETQ. V was shortened by 0 bases and J by 1 base, with 15 bases between the two germline ends. The CDR3 loop spans 17 amino acids. The CDR3 reads CASSLAGPGGGTDTQYF. Written as DNA, the CDR3 is TGCGCCAGCAGCTTGGCAGGCCCGGGTGGGGGCACAGATACGCAGTATTTT.

With respect to this clone: The junction does not match germline at one end; this may be a read error. The V call is TRBV27, the J call TRBJ2-7; D assignment may be TRBD1 or TRBD2 (5 bases each). Per the germline V gene, CDR1 is MNHEY and CDR2 is SMNVEV (reference sequence). The CDR3 extends over 17 amino acids. The CDR3 DNA follows: TGTGCCAGCAGCTACACCTCCGGGGCCGCCAATTACTACGAGCAGTGCTTC. This gives the protein CASSYTSGAANYYEQCF.

A single count supports this clone. The gene calls are TRBV5-1 and TRBJ2-1; TRBD1 aligns across 11 bases. Germline-derived CDR1 and CDR2 are SGHRS and YFSETQ. CDR3 length equals 16 residues. V dropped 4 bases and J dropped 5; count of bases not matched to a gene: 8. The CDR3 reads CASSRTGGKTDNEQFF. CDR3 nucleotide sequence: TGCGCCAGCAGCCGGACAGGGGGCAAAACCGACAATGAGCAGTTCTTC.